This T cell receptor (beta chain) was identified in a study of cytomegalovirus exposure and HLA in healthy donors. Findings of the study overall: The records held CMV serostatus as the only immune exposure information. TCR beta chains numbering under 200 were designated cytomegalovirus-associated. Among the sequence variants, a highly shared cluster was likely an artifact of sequencing. Most TCR sequences were uncommon, yet certain public TCRs appeared in many donors.

Notes on this clone: Its specificity is not known.

The CDR3 length is 13 residues. After removal of 8 bases from V and 6 bases from J, the junction contained 7 bases not matched to a gene. Per the germline V gene, CDR1 is ENHRY and CDR2 is SYGVKD. Both 60 Vbeta primers and 13 Jbeta primers went into the PCR. Sequencing was performed with immunoSEQ multiplex PCR; in TCRdb, only in-frame clones are kept and a portion is missing. The record lists 150,000 to 200,000 clones, of which the ten most abundant hold around 6%. This rearrangement joins TRBV10-3 to TRBJ2-4; 7 bases align to TRBD1. Sequenced sample: PBMCs. This receptor was obtained from a young man in good health and CMV-seronegative. The CDR3 DNA reads TGTGCCATCTCCGGGACAGCGATAAACATTCAGTACTTC. It translates to CAISGTAINIQYF.